This T cell receptor beta chain was identified during a study of blood T cells in healthy people across ages (dated by TCRdb to the mid-2010s). Broadly, across the study: In model experiments, template switching captured about one uniquely barcoded TCR beta cDNA molecule for every two T cells. To track age-related changes in TCR beta repertoire diversity, the study relied on deep sequencing normalized with unique cDNA molecular identifiers. The donors were divided into four age groups: young (average about 16 years), middle-aged (roughly 40), aged (roughly 60) and long-lived (approximately 74). To avoid experimental bias, donors of different ages were randomly spread across the sequencing lanes. Two additional independent replicas of 1 million unique cDNA reads from the same blood draw were analyzed for two donors (one aged 18 to 30 and one aged 80 or older).

The library was prepared using 5' RACE. The run used an Illumina HiSeq 2500. A second PCR of about 6 to 11 cycles was performed with a sample-barcoded 5' primer and a J-beta primer mix. Each TCR beta cDNA molecule received a unique molecular identifier from a template-switch 5' adaptor carrying 12 random nucleotides. Each sample yielded at least 3 million CDR3-containing paired-end reads. First-strand cDNA synthesis was performed from all RNA using the Mint cDNA synthesis kit, with priming by a TRBC-specific oligonucleotide. After uracil-DNA glycosylase treatment, a first 18-cycle PCR used universal primers M1SS and BC2_uni_R on all cDNA. Regarding the original processing steps: For normalization, 1 million high-quality reads were randomly selected from each sample, with every read carrying a distinct molecular identifier. Reads sharing molecular identifiers were discarded rather than binned into consensus sequences. MiTCR, set to a Q25 quality threshold and the strictest error-elimination algorithm, was used for CDR3 identification, clonotype clustering and error correction. A nonparametric unseen species model using Euler transformation provided a lower-bound estimate of total TCR beta diversity. TCRdb ran its own pipeline on the public reads, namely fastp trimming at Q25 and MiXCR clone calling, and kept in-frame beta chains. Every CDR3 protein is listed once, alongside the most common genes and DNA of its rows. These V and J calls are TCRdb output, not the study's own analysis. This sample has approximately 1.5 million distinct CDR3 sequences in its table, and roughly 30% of those were observed once. The biggest ten clones account for about 11% of the sample.

Systemically healthy Caucasian individuals from Russia, approximately 39 in total and aged roughly 6 to 95 years, were included as donors. Each donor gave ten milliliters of peripheral blood, drawn into EDTA-treated Vacutainer tubes. Ficoll-Paque density-gradient centrifugation was used to isolate PBMCs, with at least 6.5 million per sample. Total RNA, at least 6 micrograms per sample, was extracted from PBMCs with Trizol reagent. For every donor, an aliquot of PBMCs went through flow cytometry to measure the percentages of naive CD45RAhigh/CD27high T cells. CDR1 and CDR2 (MNHEY, SMNVEV) derive from the germline V gene (reference sequence). The V end loses 2 bases and the J end loses 6 bases, and a stretch of 14 bases separates them. The CDR3 sequence holds 15 residues, the cysteine and phenylalanine included. Only the CDR3 portion is preserved as DNA: 45 bases, with reading frame beginning at the first base.

General study outcomes and caveats: Because donor CMV infection status was unknown, age-related changes in expanded clonotypes were potentially confounded. As age increased, observed TCR beta diversity per million T cells dropped in a roughly linear way, and a significant reduction was already evident by age about 40. There was a strong correlation between observed TCR beta diversity and the percentage of naive T cells measured by flow cytometry. Since profiling was done on bulk unsorted PBMCs, naive and antigen-experienced compartments could not be conclusively compared. Compared with the aged group, more naive CD4+ T cells, fewer expanded clones and increased TCR diversity were shown by the long-lived group, suggesting age selection. Estimates of total diversity based on one million sequenced T cells were considered lower bounds and underestimates.

This clonotype occurred a few times. No antigen is known for it. Per-nucleotide qualities are absent, and no much larger clonotype sits a single base away. The receptor was derived from a woman aged 25 to 39 in good health. Sample: blood. The sequence links TRBV27 to TRBJ1-5; confidence is insufficient to name the D gene. The CDR3: CASSLALGSGQPQHF. The nucleotide sequence is given as TGTGCCAGCAGTTTAGCCCTCGGGTCGGGTCAGCCCCAGCATTTT.